The 13 T cell receptor beta chains in this list originate from one sample, sequenced in a study of monozygotic twins with cystic fibrosis (dated by TCRdb to about 2021). The method behind the library was the immunoSEQ multiplex PCR assay. What TCRdb holds here is the immuneACCESS table cut down to in-frame rearrangements. Part of the clones is not present; checked against another copy, under half of the missing clones reflect an unresolved V gene, and the others are unexplained. The sample table records roughly 25,000 clones; approximately 96% of these occur just once. Around 2.5% of the sample comes from the top ten. Input material: blood. These receptors all come from a girl aged 2 to 9 with cystic fibrosis.

The V call is TRBV10-3, the J call TRBJ2-3; a possible D gene is TRBD2 (5 bases). The CDR3 extends over 16 amino acids. V was shortened by 0 bases and J by 8 bases, with 18 bases between the two germline ends. Germline CDR1 is ENHRY and CDR2 is SYGVKD. CDR3 nucleotides: TGTGCCATCAGTGAGTCGATAGGGCATCGGGAAGGTACGCAGTATTTT. Its translation is CAISESIGHREGTQYF.

The V call is TRBV6-5, the J call TRBJ2-7; D ambiguous. This CDR3 has 12 residues. The V and J ends lost 7 bases and 5 bases respectively, with 12 bases between them. CDR1 is MNHEY and CDR2 is SVGAGI in the germline V gene. CDR3 region: CASTSQFDEQYF. As DNA, the CDR3 is TGTGCCAGCACCTCACAGTTCGACGAGCAGTACTTC.

This clone was counted a few times. This rearrangement joins TRBV28 to TRBJ1-1; D is undetermined. The ends were cut back, 3 bases at V and 6 bases at J, with 17 bases in the middle. The germline V gene has CDR1 MDHEN and CDR2 SYDVKM. There are 15 residues in the CDR3. CDR3 sequence: CASSFGSDRTPEAFF. The DNA for the CDR3 is TGTGCCAGCAGTTTTGGTTCCGATAGGACCCCTGAAGCTTTCTTT. The full variable domain, with the rest looked up from reference TRBV28 and TRBJ1-1, is DVKVTQSSRYLVKRTGEKVFLECVQDMDHENMFWYRQDPGLGLRLIYFSYDVKMKEKGDIPEGYSVSREKKERFSLILESASTNQTSMYLCASSFGSDRTPEAFFGQGTRLTVV.

The chain uses TRBV19 and TRBJ1-5; D gene unclear. The V end lost 6 bases, the J end lost 4 bases, and 13 bases lay between the germline ends. This CDR3 has 14 residues. Germline loops: CDR1 LNHDA, CDR2 SQIVND (reference sequence). The CDR3 protein is CASRETDGNQPQHF. CDR3 coding DNA: TGTGCCAGTAGGGAGACGGACGGGAATCAGCCCCAGCATTTT.

The rearrangement uses TRBV7-3 and TRBJ1-2; D is undetermined. The CDR3 length is 15 residues. Trimming removed 2 bases from V and 3 bases from J, with 13 bases in between. Germline-derived CDR1 and CDR2 are SGHTA and FQGTGA. As DNA, the CDR3 is TGTGCCAGCAGCTTAGGTAACGGGGAGGACTATGGCTACACCTTC. Protein sequence: CASSLGNGEDYGYTF.

The chain joins TRBV10-2 to TRBJ2-4; D is perhaps TRBD2 (5 bases). Germline CDR1 and CDR2: WSHSY and SAAADI. Trimming left V 3 bases short and J 1 base short, with 13 bases between. The CDR3 has 16 amino acids. CDR3 coding DNA: TGCGCCAGCAGTGACCCATCTAGGGAGGCCAAAAACATTCAGTACTTC. As protein: CASSDPSREAKNIQYF.

The gene calls are TRBV7-8 and TRBJ2-2; D is possibly TRBD2 (6 bases). Per the germline V gene, CDR1 is SGHVS and CDR2 is FQNEAQ. V lost 2 bases to trimming and J lost 4 bases, with 11 bases between them. The CDR3 length is 15 residues. The CDR3 sequence: CASSLTAGRTGELFF. As DNA, the CDR3 is TGTGCCAGCAGCTTAACGGCGGGACGCACCGGGGAGCTGTTTTTT.

For this clone: The junction departs from germline at one end; a sequencing error may be responsible. V and J are TRBV25-1 and TRBJ2-7, with D tentatively TRBD1 (5 bases). There are 15 residues in the CDR3. Germline CDR1 reads MGHDK; CDR2 reads SYGVNS. The CDR3 DNA follows: TGTGCCAGCAGTGAGTCATGGGGCGGCTCCCACGAGCAGTACTTC. It translates to CASSESWGGSHEQYF.

A note on this clone: This same CDR3 is encoded by further DNA sequences in the sample. This chain links TRBV27 with TRBJ2-3, with 7 bases that match TRBD2. The ends lost 3 bases at V and 4 bases at J; junction bases unmatched: 7. The CDR3 has 15 amino acids. CDR1 and CDR2 (germline): MNHEY, SMNVEV (reference sequence). CDR3 sequence (DNA): TGTGCCAGCAGTTTCGGGCGGGAGATCGCAGATACGCAGTATTTT. This codes for CASSFGREIADTQYF.

The V and J genes are TRBV2 and TRBJ2-7; 12 positions agree with TRBD1. Germline loops: CDR1 SNHLY, CDR2 FYNNEI. This CDR3 has 15 residues. V gave up 3 bases and J gave up 4 bases; unmatched junction bases: 4. The CDR3 bases are TGTGCCAGCAGTGAGGGACAGGGGGCTTTGTACGAGCAGTACTTC. Residues: CASSEGQGALYEQYF.

This clone was detected once. The rearrangement uses TRBV6-4 and TRBJ2-3, with 7 positions matching TRBD1. V gave up 6 bases and J gave up 0 bases; unmatched junction bases: 3. The CDR3 sequence is 14 residues long. CDR1 is MRHNA, CDR2 SNTAGT, per germline. CDR3 DNA sequence: TGTGCCAGCAGCGCAGGGGGAAGCACAGATACGCAGTATTTT. Translation: CASSAGGSTDTQYF.

The chain links TRBV15 to TRBJ1-5; TRBD1 matches at 9 bases. Germline V lookup: CDR1 LNHNV, CDR2 YYDKDF (reference sequence). The CDR3 totals 16 residues. V gave up 2 bases and J gave up 6 bases; unmatched junction bases: 8. The DNA of the CDR3 is TGTGCCACCAGCAGACCGGACAGGGGATGGAGTCAGCCCCAGCATTTT. Translating gives CATSRPDRGWSQPQHF.

Regarding this clone: The junction shows a germline mismatch at one end, possibly a read error. The chain combines TRBV6-4 with TRBJ1-3; 8 positions match TRBD1. There are 11 residues in the CDR3. Germline V gives CDR1 MRHNA, CDR2 SNTAGT. CDR3 nucleotide sequence: TGTGCCAGCAGCCTAGGACAGGGCGAGAAATTT. This translates into CASSLGQGEKF.